This T cell receptor (beta chain) originates from a study of cytomegalovirus exposure and HLA in healthy donors. Germline lookup yields CDR1 SEHNR and CDR2 FQNEAQ (reference sequence). V dropped 1 base and J dropped 7 bases, with 13 bases sitting between them. The CDR3 length is 14 residues. PCR employed 60 Vbeta and 13 Jbeta primers. The table came from immunoSEQ multiplex PCR; TCRdb's copy has only in-frame clones and leaves some out. The sample lists about 120,000 clones, 60% to 85% occurring once. The TCR originated in a woman in her twenties or thirties in good health and CMV-seronegative. Source material: PBMCs. The chain recombines TRBV7-9 with TRBJ1-1; D is perhaps TRBD1 (5 bases). CDR3 loop: CASSLDGGMGEAFF. CDR3 DNA sequence: TGTGCCAGCAGCTTAGACGGGGGAATGGGTGAAGCTTTCTTT.